These 25 T cell receptor beta chains were all obtained from the same sample, sequenced in a study of blood T cell repertoires in COVID-19. Method: immunoSEQ multiplex PCR; TCRdb's copy keeps in-frame clones and lacks some. The table has 400,000 or so clones, approximately 92% seen once; the top ten hold about 1.1%. The specimen sequenced was PBMCs or T cells enriched from blood (not recorded which). These TCRs come from a man aged 30 to 45 who had recovered from COVID-19.

The CDR3 sequence is CASSLDARLYEQYF. Written as DNA, the CDR3 is TGTGCCAGCAGCTTAGATGCCAGGCTCTACGAGCAGTACTTC. V and J are TRBV11-2 and TRBJ2-7; D is ambiguous. CDR3 length: 14 amino acids. CDR1 SGHAT and CDR2 FQNNGV come from the germline V gene. Trimming shortened V by 0 bases and J by 3 bases, and 9 bases separated the two germline ends.

The V gene is TRBV19, the J gene TRBJ2-1; 7 bases fit TRBD2. CDR1 and CDR2 from the germline V gene are LNHDA and SQIVND (reference sequence). CDR3 length: 17 amino acids. V lost 7 bases to trimming and J lost 2 bases; unmatched junction nucleotides: 14. The CDR3 DNA reads TGTGCCAGTAATGACCCCAAGACTAGCTCGACCTACAATGAGCAGTTCTTC. This encodes CASNDPKTSSTYNEQFF. The full variable domain, completed using reference TRBV19 and TRBJ2-1, is DGGITQSPKYLFRKEGQNVTLSCEQNLNHDAMYWYRQDPGQGLRLIYYSQIVNDFQKGDIAEGYSVSREKKESFPLTVTSAQKNPTAFYLCASNDPKTSSTYNEQFFGPGTRLTVL.

The chain links TRBV4-2 to TRBJ2-2; 8 bases agree with TRBD2. Germline CDR1 is LGHNA and CDR2 is YNFKEQ. Trimming at V came to 4 bases and at J to 6 bases, leaving 22 bases not matched to a gene. The CDR3 totals 20 residues. CDR3 region: CASSRTPRGGGTELAGELFF. The CDR3 region has the DNA TGTGCCAGCAGCCGGACCCCAAGGGGCGGGGGGACCGAGTTAGCCGGGGAGCTGTTTTTT.

The chain employs TRBV18 and TRBJ2-5, with D possibly matching TRBD2 (6 bases). This CDR3 spans 14 amino acids. V was pared by 2 bases and J by 5 bases, with 12 bases between. Germline V lookup: CDR1 KGHSH, CDR2 LQKENI. CDR3 amino acids: CASSPSSGGETQYF. Written as DNA, the CDR3 is TGTGCCAGCTCACCAAGCTCCGGAGGGGAGACCCAGTACTTC.

CDR3 amino acids: CASSADRAANYGYTF. The CDR3 DNA is TGTGCCAGCAGTGCGGACAGGGCCGCTAACTATGGCTACACCTTC. J is TRBJ1-2 and V is TRBV2; 8 nucleotides line up with TRBD1. The ends lost 4 bases at V and 0 bases at J; junction bases unmatched: 4. CDR3 length equals 15 residues. Germline V lookup: CDR1 SNHLY, CDR2 FYNNEI.

This chain connects TRBV18 to TRBJ2-2; 9 bases fit TRBD1. V gave up 8 bases and J gave up 5 bases; unmatched junction bases: 12. This CDR3 contains 16 residues. CDR1 is KGHSH and CDR2 is LQKENI in the germline V gene. CDR3 bases: TGTGCCAGCGGGCGGACAGGGGTCCAAAAAACCGGGGAGCTGTTTTTT. It translates to CASGRTGVQKTGELFF. Using reference TRBV18 and TRBJ2-2 for the parts outside the CDR3, the full variable domain is NAGVMQNPRHLVRRRGQEARLRCSPMKGHSHVYWYRQLPEEGLKFMVYLQKENIIDESGMPKERFSAEFPKEGPSILRIQQVVRGDSAAYFCASGRTGVQKTGELFFGEGSRLTVL.

This rearrangement joins TRBV28 to TRBJ2-7; 9 bases agree with TRBD1. There are 15 residues in the CDR3. V was clipped by 5 bases and J by 1 base; unmatched bases: 6. The germline CDR1 and CDR2 sequences are MDHEN and SYDVKM. The CDR3 DNA reads TGTGCCAGCAGTATTGGGACAGGGAGTTCCTACGAGCAGTACTTC. It encodes CASSIGTGSSYEQYF.

The V call is TRBV4-2, the J call TRBJ2-7; 7 bases line up with TRBD1. The CDR3 has 15 residues. With 0 bases clipped from V and 7 bases from J, the junction kept 9 bases outside the gene matches. CDR1 LGHNA and CDR2 YNFKEQ come from the germline V gene. The CDR3 coding sequence is TGTGCCAGCAGCCAAGAGACAGGGTGGCCGGGGGAGCAGTACTTC. This encodes CASSQETGWPGEQYF.

This chain connects TRBV25-1 to TRBJ2-5; TRBD2 might be the D (5 bases). Looked up from germline, CDR1 is MGHDK and CDR2 is SYGVNS. The V end was cut by 1 base, the J end by 7 bases, with 22 bases between. The CDR3 sequence is 17 residues long. The CDR3: CASSESRRVGSAVTQYF. The CDR3 coding sequence is TGTGCCAGCAGTGAATCTAGGCGGGTCGGATCCGCGGTGACCCAGTACTTC.

The J gene is TRBJ1-2, the V gene TRBV19; D unclear. This CDR3 spans 13 amino acids. Germline CDR1 and CDR2: LNHDA and SQIVND (reference sequence). V was cut by 0 bases and J by 7 bases, with 9 bases left in between. CDR3 in amino acids: CASSIDAGIGYTF. The CDR3 DNA sequence: TGTGCCAGTAGTATAGATGCGGGAATTGGCTACACCTTC.

This clone came up once. The J gene is TRBJ2-3, the V gene TRBV30; D may be TRBD2 (5 bases). Trimming removed 3 bases at V and 0 bases at J, with 13 bases between. CDR1 and CDR2 (germline): GTSNPN, SVGIG (reference sequence). This CDR3 has 15 residues. The CDR3 spells CAWSGPGGSTDTQYF. CDR3 sequence (DNA): TGTGCCTGGAGCGGACCTGGCGGGAGCACAGATACGCAGTATTTT.

The chain joins TRBV19 to TRBJ1-1; D is possibly TRBD1 (6 bases). The CDR3 consists of 13 residues. V was shortened by 5 bases and J by 5 bases, with 12 bases between the two germline ends. Germline V gene sequence: CDR1 LNHDA, CDR2 SQIVND (reference sequence). DNA of the CDR3: TGTGCCAGTAGTCAGGGGCCGGCAACTGAAGCTTTCTTT. Protein product: CASSQGPATEAFF.

The genes are TRBV13 and TRBJ1-5; the match to TRBD1 covers 8 bases. Germline V gene data show CDR1 as PRHDT and CDR2 as FYEKMQ (reference sequence). Germline trimming cut 2 bases from V and 0 bases from J; bases unmatched to any gene: 3. This CDR3 has 16 amino acids. The CDR3 nucleotides read TGTGCCAGCAGCTTACGGACAGGGAATAGCAATCAGCCCCAGCATTTT. It specifies CASSLRTGNSNQPQHF. Full variable domain (outside the CDR3, taken from reference TRBV13 and TRBJ1-5): AAGVIQSPRHLIKEKRETATLKCYPIPRHDTVYWYQQGPGQDPQFLISFYEKMQSDKGSIPDRFSAQQFSDYHSELNMSSLELGDSALYFCASSLRTGNSNQPQHFGDGTRLSIL.

This chain uses TRBV27 with TRBJ2-5; 14 nucleotides match TRBD2. The CDR3 is made up of 15 amino acids. The junction had 3 bases not matched to a gene; V was cut back by 4 bases and J by 5 bases. CDR1 and CDR2 (germline): MNHEY, SMNVEV (reference sequence). Here the CDR3 reads CASSSWTSGRETQYF. The CDR3 bases are TGTGCCAGCAGTTCGTGGACTAGCGGGAGGGAGACCCAGTACTTC.

The rearrangement uses TRBV6-5 and TRBJ1-5; D unresolved. Trimming shortened V by 5 bases and J by 5 bases, and 10 bases separated the two germline ends. CDR1 MNHEY and CDR2 SVGAGI come from the germline V gene. This CDR3 region has 13 residues. In nucleotides, the CDR3 is TGTGCCAGCAGTCTAAGACACTATCAGCCCCAGCATTTT. Translated: CASSLRHYQPQHF.

The V gene is TRBV6-5, the J gene TRBJ2-2; D is ambiguous. CDR3 length: 14 amino acids. V gave up 4 bases and J gave up 4 bases, with 10 bases separating them. The germline CDR1 and CDR2 sequences are MNHEY and SVGAGI. The CDR3 bases are TGTGCCAGCAGTTTTAGTAGATCCACCGGGGAGCTGTTTTTT. Encoded protein: CASSFSRSTGELFF.

V is TRBV28 and J is TRBJ1-6, with D tentatively TRBD1 (6 bases). Germline assignment: CDR1 MDHEN and CDR2 SYDVKM. The CDR3 totals 12 residues. V lost 7 bases to trimming and J lost 12 bases, with 13 bases between them. The CDR3 region is CASNRLRGPLHF. CDR3 bases: TGTGCCAGCAATCGGCTCAGGGGACCCCTCCACTTT.

This sequence joins TRBV7-9 and TRBJ1-2, with 8 bases lining up with TRBD1. The CDR3 totals 12 residues. CDR1 and CDR2 from the germline V gene are SEHNR and FQNEAQ (reference sequence). Germline trimming cut 5 bases from V and 7 bases from J; bases unmatched to any gene: 3. CDR3 nucleotides: TGTGCCAGCAGCCCACAGGGGGGTGGCTACACCTTC. As protein: CASSPQGGGYTF.

The CDR3 bases are TGTGCCAGCAGCGGCGGTGGAGAGCAGTACTTC. Translated, it gives CASSGGGEQYF. The chain combines TRBV3-1 (or the pseudogene TRBV3-2) with TRBJ2-7; D is unclear. Germline loops: CDR1 LGHDT, CDR2 YNNKEL (reference sequence). The CDR3 contains 11 residues. V lost 5 bases, J lost 7 bases, and 9 bases lay in between.

V and J are TRBV20-1 and TRBJ2-7, with 9 nucleotides matching TRBD1. Germline V gene lookup returns CDR1 DFQATT and CDR2 SNEGSKA (reference sequence). The trim removed 5 bases at V and 6 bases at J, leaving 2 bases unmatched. This CDR3 has 11 residues. The CDR3 DNA sequence: TGCAGTGCTTGGGACAGGGCCGAGCAGTACTTC. This translates into CSAWDRAEQYF.

This chain joins TRBV19 and TRBJ2-7; 10 bases agree with TRBD1. CDR3 length: 14 amino acids. The J segment lost 9 bases and the V segment lost 10 bases, leaving 15 bases of the junction unmatched. Germline loops: CDR1 LNHDA, CDR2 SQIVND (reference sequence). CDR3 nucleotide sequence: TGTGCCACCCGTTCCGGGACAGGGGAAGGAAGGCAGTACTTC. Encoded protein: CATRSGTGEGRQYF.

This chain links TRBV2 with TRBJ1-1; D is unresolved. V was clipped by 8 bases and J by 4 bases, with 14 bases between them. The germline V gene encodes CDR1 SNHLY and CDR2 FYNNEI. The CDR3 covers 13 residues. CDR3 amino acids: CASYNFPGTEAFF. CDR3 bases: TGTGCCAGCTATAATTTTCCGGGCACTGAAGCTTTCTTT.

V is TRBV7-6 and J is TRBJ1-1, with D unresolved. CDR3 size: 12 residues. Looked up from germline, CDR1 is SGHVS and CDR2 is FNYEAQ. The germline V and J ends were trimmed by 3 bases and 5 bases, with 7 bases remaining between them. The CDR3: CASSLSGTEAFF. DNA of the CDR3: TGTGCCAGCAGCTTGTCGGGGACTGAAGCTTTCTTT. Filled out from reference TRBV7-6 and TRBJ1-1, the complete variable domain reads GAGVSQSPRYKVTKRGQDVALRCDPISGHVSLYWYRQALGQGPEFLTYFNYEAQQDKSGLPNDRFSAERPEGSISTLTIQRTEQRDSAMYRCASSLSGTEAFFGQGTRLTVV.

This chain joins TRBV20-1 and TRBJ1-2; D remains ambiguous. V was trimmed by 5 bases and J by 2 bases, leaving 6 bases between them. There are 11 residues in the CDR3. Per the germline V gene, CDR1 is DFQATT and CDR2 is SNEGSKA (reference sequence). The CDR3 sequence is CSAGENYGYTF. The DNA of the CDR3 is TGCAGTGCTGGGGAGAACTATGGCTACACCTTC.

The V and J genes are TRBV19 and TRBJ2-7, with 7 bases aligning to TRBD2. Germline loops: CDR1 LNHDA, CDR2 SQIVND (reference sequence). The CDR3 contains 16 residues. J gave up 6 bases and V 6 bases, and 17 bases lay outside the gene matches. Written as DNA, the CDR3 is TGTGCCAGTAGGAACGGGGCGGGAGCGACTCTAAGCGAGCAGTACTTC. It specifies CASRNGAGATLSEQYF.